These T cell receptor beta chains were read from a single sample in a study of chronic HIV infection and antiretroviral therapy. TCRdb reanalysed the 5' RACE reads using MiXCR and keeps one entry per CDR3 protein. The sample lists about 38,000 distinct CDR3 sequences, about 7.4% seen once, with 2.9% in the top ten. The sample consisted of peripheral blood. Receptors originate from an adult who had HIV and had not received antiretroviral therapy, or was an uninfected healthy control (not recorded which). CDR3s include the opening cysteine and the closing phenylalanine or tryptophan. The order of the fields is CDR3 length, J gene, V gene, clone size, D gene, CDR3 protein, CDR3 DNA. A D gene is named only where the DNA matches it firmly. Clone size, where shown, is once, few, many, or a class for clones that have expanded.

15 | TRBJ1-3 | TRBV30 | few | . | CAWSVLVTSGNTIYF | TGTGCCTGGAGTGTTTTGGTCACCTCTGGAAACACCATATATTTT
16 | TRBJ2-5 | TRBV7-2 | many | TRBD2 | CASSSPGLAVQETQYF | TGTGCCAGCAGTTCTCCGGGACTAGCGGTACAAGAGACCCAGTACTTC
12 | TRBJ2-5 | TRBV29-1 | . | . | CSVVGDSETQYF | TGCAGCGTTGTCGGGGATTCCGAGACCCAGTACTTC
15 | TRBJ2-1 | TRBV5-1 | few | . | CASRPDPDPYNEQFF | TGCGCCAGCAGACCCGACCCGGACCCCTACAATGAGCAGTTCTTC
14 | TRBJ1-6 | TRBV20-1 | . | . | CSARGSLGDSPLHF | TGCAGTGCTAGAGGTTCGCTCGGGGATTCACCCCTCCACTTT
13 | TRBJ2-5 | TRBV20-1 | few | . | CSASFLGKETQYF | TGCAGTGCTAGTTTTCTGGGAAAAGAGACCCAGTACTTC
11 | TRBJ2-1 | TRBV29-1 | many | . | CSVETPAGLFF | TGCAGCGTGGAGACTCCGGCGGGTTTGTTCTTC
13 | TRBJ1-1 | TRBV29-1 | . | . | CSVVWGKGTEAFF | TGCAGCGTTGTGTGGGGGAAGGGCACTGAAGCTTTCTTT
17 | TRBJ1-1 | TRBV5-1 | few | . | CASSLAVWRGLNTEAFF | TGCGCCAGCAGCTTGGCGGTTTGGCGGGGCCTCAACACTGAAGCTTTCTTT
17 | TRBJ2-7 | TRBV6-2/TRBV6-3 | few | . | CASSYLQYSGSSYEQYF | TGTGCCAGCAGTTACCTTCAATATAGCGGAAGCTCCTACGAGCAGTACTTC
12 | TRBJ2-1 | TRBV28 | many | . | CASSLYRDEQFF | TGTGCCAGCAGTTTGTACAGGGATGAGCAGTTCTTC
14 | TRBJ2-4 | TRBV28 | . | TRBD1 | CASSRTGGASIQYF | TGTGCCAGCTCACGTACAGGGGGCGCAAGCATTCAGTACTTC
13 | TRBJ2-5 | TRBV28 | . | . | CASTTRGLETQYF | TGTGCCAGCACCACCCGGGGGCTGGAGACCCAGTACTTC
13 | TRBJ1-1 | TRBV20-1 | . | TRBD1 | CSAPWTGRTEAFF | TGCAGTGCTCCATGGACAGGGCGGACTGAAGCTTTCTTT
13 | TRBJ2-7 | TRBV7-2 | few | . | CASSLVVRAEQYF | TGTGCCAGCAGCTTAGTAGTTAGGGCGGAGCAGTACTTC
15 | TRBJ2-5 | TRBV28 | . | TRBD2 | CASSPDAGGSETQYF | TGTGCCAGCAGTCCCGACGCGGGCGGGAGTGAGACCCAGTACTTC
15 | TRBJ2-5 | TRBV11-2 | many | . | CASSLEFSPQETQYF | TGTGCCAGCAGCTTAGAATTCAGTCCCCAAGAGACCCAGTACTTC
14 | TRBJ1-6 | TRBV28 | few | . | CASRPGANNSPLHF | TGTGCCAGCAGACCCGGGGCCAATAATTCACCCCTCCACTTT
14 | TRBJ2-3 | TRBV9 | many | TRBD2 | CASSVSGITDTQYF | TGTGCCAGCAGCGTTAGCGGGATTACAGATACGCAGTATTTT
15 | TRBJ1-5 | TRBV6-6 | many | . | CASSPGGVSNQPQHF | TGTGCCAGCAGCCCGGGGGGGGTTAGCAATCAGCCCCAGCATTTT
14 | TRBJ1-2 | TRBV16 | . | . | CASSQRTDNYGYTF | TGTGCCAGCAGCCAAAGGACAGATAACTATGGCTACACCTTC
17 | TRBJ2-7 | TRBV28 | . | . | CASSLAARVWSSYEQYF | TGTGCCAGCAGTTTAGCAGCAAGGGTTTGGAGCTCCTACGAGCAGTACTTC
13 | TRBJ2-7 | TRBV28 | many | TRBD1 | CASKGTATYEQYF | TGTGCCAGTAAAGGGACAGCAACCTACGAGCAGTACTTC
14 | TRBJ2-5 | TRBV21-1 | . | . | CASSKEGFSETQYF | TGTGCCAGCAGCAAAGAGGGCTTCTCGGAGACCCAGTACTTC
14 | TRBJ2-2 | TRBV28 | few | . | CASFRLTNTGELFF | TGTGCCAGCTTTCGACTAACGAACACCGGGGAGCTGTTTTTT
15 | TRBJ2-7 | TRBV7-9 | . | . | CASSSTGMTPYEQYF | TGTGCCAGCAGCTCCACCGGGATGACTCCTTACGAGCAGTACTTC
11 | TRBJ2-1 | TRBV6-1 | many | . | CASSEGNEQFF | TGTGCCAGCAGTGAAGGTAATGAGCAGTTCTTC
14 | TRBJ2-1 | TRBV29-1 | . | TRBD2 | CSVNSGIGYNEQFF | TGCAGCGTCAACAGCGGGATAGGCTACAATGAGCAGTTCTTC
14 | TRBJ1-2 | TRBV24-1 | few | TRBD1 | CATRATGGADSYTF | TGTGCCACCAGGGCCACAGGGGGCGCAGATAGCTACACCTTC
14 | TRBJ1-3 | TRBV5-4 | . | TRBD1 | CATALDRDGNTIYF | TGTGCCACCGCGTTGGACAGGGATGGAAACACCATATATTTT
14 | TRBJ2-7 | TRBV27 | few | TRBD1 | CASTPTGVVEEQYF | TGTGCCAGCACCCCAACAGGGGTAGTAGAAGAGCAGTACTTC
15 | TRBJ2-7 | TRBV2 | . | TRBD2 | CASRTGLAGAGEQYF | TGTGCCAGCAGGACCGGACTAGCGGGAGCGGGGGAGCAGTACTTC
13 | TRBJ1-6 | TRBV9 | many | . | CASSVAKNSPLHF | TGTGCCAGCAGCGTAGCTAAGAATTCACCCCTCCACTTT
13 | TRBJ2-3 | TRBV11-2 | few | . | CASTLQRVDTQYF | TGTGCCAGCACCCTTCAGCGTGTGGATACGCAGTATTTT
15 | TRBJ2-4 | TRBV4-1 | many | TRBD1 | CASSQKQGAGDIQYF | TGCGCCAGCAGCCAGAAACAGGGGGCTGGGGACATTCAGTACTTC
13 | TRBJ2-7 | TRBV27 | few | TRBD2 | CASSLGGVHEQYF | TGTGCCAGCAGTTTGGGGGGGGTCCACGAGCAGTACTTC
13 | TRBJ2-7 | TRBV11-1 | many | . | CASSSGGLDEQYF | TGTGCCAGCAGCAGCGGAGGTCTGGACGAGCAGTACTTC
15 | TRBJ2-3 | TRBV20-1 | . | TRBD2 | CSAGTSGSGTDTQYF | TGCAGTGCCGGGACTAGCGGGAGTGGCACAGATACGCAGTATTTT
16 | TRBJ2-5 | TRBV27 | . | . | CASSLLAPSSQETQYF | TGTGCCAGCAGTTTATTAGCGCCAAGTTCACAAGAGACCCAGTACTTC
14 | TRBJ1-4 | TRBV4-1 | few | . | CASSQVRGNEKLFF | TGCGCCAGCAGCCAAGTAAGGGGTAATGAAAAACTGTTTTTT
15 | TRBJ2-1 | TRBV9 | few | . | CASSVGGYSYNEQFF | TGTGCCAGCAGCGTAGGAGGGTATTCCTACAATGAGCAGTTCTTC
15 | TRBJ1-1 | TRBV11-3 | . | TRBD1 | CASSLQGAKNTEAFF | TGTGCCAGCAGCTTACAGGGGGCCAAGAACACTGAAGCTTTCTTT
14 | TRBJ2-7 | TRBV7-8 | . | . | CASSLDPLGYEQYF | TGTGCCAGCAGCTTAGACCCTCTGGGGTACGAGCAGTACTTC
15 | TRBJ2-6 | TRBV7-2 | many | TRBD1 | CASSLQGRGANVLTF | TGTGCCAGCAGCCTACAGGGGAGAGGGGCCAACGTCCTGACTTTC
14 | TRBJ2-7 | TRBV10-3 | . | TRBD2 | CASQTSGRDHEQYF | TGTGCCAGCCAGACTAGCGGGAGGGATCACGAGCAGTACTTC
17 | TRBJ2-1 | TRBV20-1 | many | TRBD2 | CSIGGTSGRAMDNEQFF | TGCAGTATAGGGGGGACTAGCGGGAGGGCCATGGACAATGAGCAGTTCTTC
14 | TRBJ2-3 | TRBV9 | . | . | CASKRHLSTDTQYF | TGTGCCAGCAAGAGACACTTAAGCACAGATACGCAGTATTTT